This T cell receptor beta chain originates from a study of shared clonotypes between healthy human individuals. Study background: Donors consisted of two women and a few men between 18 and 49.

Overall study findings and caveats: How much donors shared clonotypes was expected to be affected by sequencing depth.

Deep-level settings were used for running the assay. Assay: immunoSEQ multiplex PCR; the TCRdb copy retains only in-frame clones and omits some. The repertoire consists of approximately 590,000 clones, with 95% to 96% occurring once and the leading ten covering roughly 0.1%. This clone appeared once. Its target is not known. Germline CDR1 LNHNV, CDR2 YYDKDF (reference sequence). V was shortened by 4 bases and J by 0 bases, with 11 bases between the two germline ends. The CDR3 has 15 amino acids. In the naive CD8 group, cells lacked CD45RO and were positively selected for CCR7, so terminally differentiated effector memory CD45RA+ cells were left out. Donors were healthy HIV-negative adults without recently reported acute infections or vaccinations.

V usage is TRBV15 and J usage is TRBJ2-3; perhaps TRBD2 as D (6 bases). The TCR originated in a woman younger than 45 in good health. The material sequenced was naive CD8+ T cells sorted from blood. CDR3 sequence (DNA): TGTGCCACCAGCACCCTAGCGTCTAGCACAGATACGCAGTATTTT. Its protein product is CATSTLASSTDTQYF.